A single sample gave rise to the 9 T cell receptor beta chains below, sequenced in a study of blood T cells in healthy people across ages. Next came a second PCR, run for roughly 6 to 11 cycles, which used a sample-barcoded 5' primer along with a J-beta primer mix. One entry per CDR3 protein results from TCRdb running MiXCR on the 5' RACE reads. The sample holds over a million distinct CDR3 sequences, roughly a quarter seen once. The sample was also reused in another study, on T cells of mothers and their children.

Sequenced sample: blood. The receptor source for this set is a girl aged 2 to 10 in good health.

This clonotype was detected a few times. The chain carries TRBV6-2 or TRBV6-3 and TRBJ2-1; TRBD2 agrees at 13 bases. The end of the DNA is better explained by TRBJ2-7, so the J call may be wrong. Germline CDR1 is MNHEY and CDR2 is SVGEGT. This CDR3 spans 15 amino acids. For the CDR3, the DNA is TGTGCCAGCAGTCTGATAGGACTAGCGGGGGACGAGCAGTACTTC. Its translation is CASSLIGLAGDEQYF.

The chain employs TRBV3-1 and TRBJ2-5; D gene unclear. Germline CDR1 and CDR2: LGHDT and YNNKEL (reference sequence). Trimming took off 1 base at V and 4 bases at J, with 13 bases between the two ends. CDR3 size: 15 residues. CDR3: CASSQGERALETQYF. For the CDR3, the DNA is TGTGCCAGCAGCCAAGGTGAACGTGCGTTAGAGACCCAGTACTTC.

The genes are TRBV5-1 and TRBJ2-5, with 7 bases aligning to TRBD1. Losses at the gene ends were 4 bases for V and 4 bases for J; bases not matched to a gene: 10. CDR1 SGHRS and CDR2 YFSETQ come from the germline V gene. The CDR3 totals 15 residues. CDR3 amino acids: CASSTTGVWGETQYF. CDR3 sequence (DNA): TGCGCCAGCAGCACAACAGGGGTATGGGGAGAGACCCAGTACTTC.

The gene calls are TRBV20-1 and TRBJ2-3; TRBD1 might be the D (6 bases). Germline V gene sequence: CDR1 DFQATT, CDR2 SNEGSKA (reference sequence). Trimming stripped 3 bases from V and 9 bases from J, with 28 bases between. The CDR3 extends over 17 amino acids. The CDR3 protein is CSASTRPRTEGDSTQYF. In DNA form, the CDR3 reads TGCAGTGCTAGCACCAGGCCTCGGACAGAGGGAGATAGCACGCAGTATTTT.

The rearrangement uses TRBV4-2 and TRBJ1-2; D possibly corresponds to TRBD1 (6 bases). The CDR3 length is 14 residues. CDR1 is LGHNA and CDR2 is YNFKEQ in the germline V gene. The germline V and J ends were trimmed by 0 bases and 7 bases, with 12 bases remaining between them. CDR3 bases: TGTGCCAGCAGCCAAGATCGGGGGGCGGGTGGCTACACCTTC. Translated: CASSQDRGAGGYTF.

This clonotype appeared a few times. The CDR3 reads CSAGTGGYGYTF. CDR3 bases: TGCAGTGCCGGGACAGGCGGGTATGGCTACACCTTC. This chain connects TRBV20-1 to TRBJ1-2; TRBD1 agrees at 8 bases. Germline loops: CDR1 DFQATT, CDR2 SNEGSKA (reference sequence). After removal of 6 bases from V and 5 bases from J, the junction contained 5 bases not matched to a gene. The CDR3 is 12 residues long.

This clonotype has just a few counts. The chain links TRBV5-5 to TRBJ1-1; D unclear. The ends were cut back, 0 bases at V and 7 bases at J, with 16 bases in the middle. The germline gives CDR1 SGHKS, CDR2 YYEKEE (reference sequence). CDR3 length: 15 amino acids. DNA for the CDR3: TGTGCCAGCAGCTTGGAGGCGGGCCGAATGGGTGAAGCTTTCTTT. Amino acids: CASSLEAGRMGEAFF.

V gene TRBV27 combines with J gene TRBJ2-7; D possibly uses TRBD1 or TRBD2 (6 bases each). From germline, CDR1 is MNHEY and CDR2 SMNVEV (reference sequence). Trimming removed 9 bases at V and 1 base at J, with 19 bases between. The CDR3 spans 15 residues. CDR3 protein: CARDREEGGSYEQYF. CDR3 sequence (DNA): TGTGCCAGAGACAGAGAAGAGGGGGGATCCTACGAGCAGTACTTC.

V is TRBV24-1 and J is TRBJ2-1; either TRBD1 or TRBD2 may fit D (5 bases each). The ends were cut back, 1 base at V and 7 bases at J, with 7 bases in the middle. Germline CDR1 KGHDR, CDR2 SFDVKD. The CDR3 has 13 residues. The CDR3 coding sequence is TGTGCCACCAGTGATTTTGGGGGAAATGAGCAGTTCTTC. Its protein product is CATSDFGGNEQFF.